This is a list of T cell receptor beta chains from one sample in a study of T cells in Graves' hyperthyroidism and ophthalmopathy. MiXCR, run by TCRdb on the multiplex PCR reads, gives a single entry per CDR3 protein. The sample holds under 550,000 distinct CDR3 sequences, roughly an eighth seen once. The sample taken for sequencing was blood. These receptors came from a woman aged 18-30 years with Graves' hyperthyroidism. The CDR3 runs from the conserved cysteine through the conserved F or W. Each record gives: CDR3 DNA, CDR3 protein, D gene, clone size, J gene, V gene. A D gene is named only where the DNA matches it firmly. The listing skips clone size in some rows; elsewhere it reads once, few, many or a size class.

TGTGCCAGCAGCCACCTCTCCTACGAGCAGTACTTC,CASSHLSYEQYF,.,few,TRBJ2-7,TRBV14
TGCGCCAGCAGCTTGGCGGGTAGCGGGAGCAGCTTTTACAATGAGCAGTTCTTC,CASSLAGSGSSFYNEQFF,TRBD2,many,TRBJ2-1,TRBV5-1
TGTGCCAGCAGTTACTATCCCGACCTCGTGGATCAGCCCCAGCATTTT,CASSYYPDLVDQPQHF,.,many,TRBJ1-5,TRBV6-2/TRBV6-3
TGTGCCAGCAGTTTACGGGGCAGGCCCTTTGTTGTGTCCTACGAGCAGTACTTC,CASSLRGRPFVVSYEQYF,.,many,TRBJ2-7,TRBV28
TGTGCCAGCAGTGCGGGACAGGGACGAGGGAGCCCCGGGTGGGATACGCAGTATTTT,CASSAGQGRGSPGWDTQYF,TRBD1,many,TRBJ2-3,TRBV9
TGTGCCAGCAGTTTATTGGGTTCGTCGGAGACGCTTGAAGAGACCCAGTACTTC,CASSLLGSSETLEETQYF,.,many,TRBJ2-5,TRBV28
TGTGCCAGCATTACAGGGAGGGCCGCTTTCTTT,CASITGRAAFF,.,.,TRBJ1-1,TRBV12-3/TRBV12-4
TGTACCAGCAGCTCCTCGTTCCGGGGGGCCCCCGGGGAGCTGTTTTTT,CTSSSSFRGAPGELFF,.,.,TRBJ2-2,TRBV7-9
TGTGCCAGCAGCTTGAGGCGGGGGGCGAGTGAGCAGTACTTC,CASSLRRGASEQYF,TRBD2,.,TRBJ2-7,TRBV28
TGCGCCAGCAGCGGGGGGACAGGGGATACTGAAGCTTTCTTT,CASSGGTGDTEAFF,TRBD1,many,TRBJ1-1,TRBV5-1
TGTGCCAGTAGTAGTACGGCAGCCTCCTACGAGCAGTACTTC,CASSSTAASYEQYF,.,many,TRBJ2-7,TRBV19
TGTGCCTGGAGGGGTAGCGGCTACCCCTACAATGAGCAGTTCTTC,CAWRGSGYPYNEQFF,.,many,TRBJ2-1,TRBV30
TGTGCCAGCAGTTTGGCGGGGGAGTACAATGAGCAGTTCTTC,CASSLAGEYNEQFF,TRBD2,many,TRBJ2-1,TRBV27
TGCAGTGCTTTCGAAAATGACTATGGCTACACCTTC,CSAFENDYGYTF,.,few,TRBJ1-2,TRBV20-1
TGTGCCTGGAGTGTACAGCGGGTTGGGCTCGGCGGTCCACTTCTTTGGGGCAATGAGCAGTTCTTC,CAWSVQRVGLGGPLLWGNEQFF,.,few,TRBJ2-1,TRBV30
TGTGCCAGCAGCGAGGCAGGCACAGATACGCAGTATTTT,CASSEAGTDTQYF,.,many,TRBJ2-3,TRBV9
TGCAGCGTGGAAGACAGGTCCTCTAGCACAGATACGCAGTATTTT,CSVEDRSSSTDTQYF,.,many,TRBJ2-3,TRBV29-1
TGTGCCGGTAACAGGGGGCTGGGAGGCTACACCTTC,CAGNRGLGGYTF,TRBD1,many,TRBJ1-2,TRBV30
TGTGCCAGCAGTGAAGGTTCTAGCGGTACCTACGAGCAGTACTTC,CASSEGSSGTYEQYF,TRBD2,many,TRBJ2-7,TRBV2
TGTGCCAGCAGTTTGGGGAGTTTCTACGAGCAGTACTTC,CASSLGSFYEQYF,.,few,TRBJ2-7,TRBV27
TGTGCCAGCAGCTTAGCCCCAACAGGAGTGGGGAGCAATCAGCCCCAGCATTTT,CASSLAPTGVGSNQPQHF,.,few,TRBJ1-5,TRBV7-9
TGTGCCTGGAACAGGGGGGACACTGAAGCTTTCTTT,CAWNRGDTEAFF,TRBD1,many,TRBJ1-1,TRBV30
TGTGCCAGCGGGCAGCGGGGGGGAGATACGCAGTATTTT,CASGQRGGDTQYF,TRBD2,many,TRBJ2-3,TRBV2
TGTGCCAGCAGTTCTGGACTCGAGCAGTACTTC,CASSSGLEQYF,.,many,TRBJ2-7,TRBV6-1
TGCAGTGCCAAAGCGGGAGGGCCCTACAATGAGCAGTTCTTC,CSAKAGGPYNEQFF,TRBD2,.,TRBJ2-1,TRBV20-1
TGCAGTGCTAGAGGATTACAGGGTCTCTATGGCTACACCTTC,CSARGLQGLYGYTF,.,many,TRBJ1-2,TRBV20-1
TGTGCCAGCCGGGGACAGGGTACCACTGAAGCTTTCTTT,CASRGQGTTEAFF,TRBD1,many,TRBJ1-1,TRBV28
TGTGCCATCCGGACGGTGATGAACACTGAAGCTTTCTTT,CAIRTVMNTEAFF,.,many,TRBJ1-1,TRBV28
TGTGCCAGCAGCTTAGCCTGGGACGGTAGCTACGAGCAGTACTTC,CASSLAWDGSYEQYF,.,many,TRBJ2-7,TRBV11-2
TGCGCCAGCAGCTTGAATGTGGAACTTAGCACAGATACGCAGTATTTT,CASSLNVELSTDTQYF,.,many,TRBJ2-3,TRBV5-1
TGTGCCAGCTCCGGCCACCAAGAGACCCAGTACTTC,CASSGHQETQYF,.,many,TRBJ2-5,TRBV9
TGTGCCAGCAGTTCCGACAGGGCTCAGCCCCAGCATTTT,CASSSDRAQPQHF,TRBD1,many,TRBJ1-5,TRBV6-2/TRBV6-3
TGTGCCAGCAGTACTAGCGGGGCAAGCACCCAGCATTTT,CASSTSGASTQHF,.,many,TRBJ1-5,TRBV12-3/TRBV12-4
TGTGCCAGCAGCCAAAACTGGGGGCGGCACCAAGAGACCCAGTACTTC,CASSQNWGRHQETQYF,.,few,TRBJ2-5,TRBV14
TGTGCCAGCAGTTTTCCAGGGAACACTGAAGCTTCCTTT,CASSFPGNTEASF,.,.,TRBJ1-1,TRBV27
TGTGCCAGCAGCCCTCTTGCAGGGGACACTGAAGCTTTCTTT,CASSPLAGDTEAFF,.,.,TRBJ1-1,TRBV4-2
TGCAGTGCTAATCCTGGGCAGGGGCTAACCTACGAGCAGTACTTC,CSANPGQGLTYEQYF,.,many,TRBJ2-7,TRBV20-1
TGTGCCAGCAGTTCCCGCCGGGACCGAGGGTTAAAACTGTTTTTT,CASSSRRDRGLKLFF,.,many,TRBJ1-4,TRBV28
TGTGCCAGCAGCGTAGGTTCGGCTATTGATACGCAGTATTTT,CASSVGSAIDTQYF,.,.,TRBJ2-3,TRBV9
TGCAGCGTCTGGGACAATGAGCAGTTCTTC,CSVWDNEQFF,.,many,TRBJ2-1,TRBV29-1
TGTGCCAGCACTCGGGACTTGGGGTATGAGCAGTTCTTC,CASTRDLGYEQFF,.,few,TRBJ2-1,TRBV6-1
TGTGCCAGCAGCCGGTCCGGAGAGAACACTGAAGCTTTCTTT,CASSRSGENTEAFF,.,few,TRBJ1-1,TRBV3-1
TGTGCCAGCAGTTTGTCTTCAAGCTATGGCTACACCTTC,CASSLSSSYGYTF,.,few,TRBJ1-2,TRBV28
TGTGCCAGCAGCTTAGGTGCATGGGGGAGCTCCTACAATGAGCAGTTCTTC,CASSLGAWGSSYNEQFF,.,many,TRBJ2-1,TRBV7-2
TGCAGTGCTAGTACGGACAACTACGAGCAGTACTTC,CSASTDNYEQYF,.,many,TRBJ2-7,TRBV20-1
TGCAGTGCTCCTCTACGCGGAGGGATCACAGATACGCAGTATTTT,CSAPLRGGITDTQYF,.,many,TRBJ2-3,TRBV20-1
TGTGCCAGCAGCCAAGGAGGTCGAGCGAACACTGAAGCTTTCTTT,CASSQGGRANTEAFF,.,.,TRBJ1-1,TRBV14
TGTGCCAGCAGCTTATCAGGGGGACAGGGTAACCACGAGCAGTACTTC,CASSLSGGQGNHEQYF,TRBD1,.,TRBJ2-7,TRBV11-2
TGTGCCAGCAAGGCGGGAATCGAGACCCAGTACTTC,CASKAGIETQYF,.,.,TRBJ2-5,TRBV2
TGTGCCAGCAGCGTAGGACTAGCGGGGGGCTTGTACCAAGAGACCCAGTACTTC,CASSVGLAGGLYQETQYF,TRBD2,many,TRBJ2-5,TRBV9
TGCGCCAGCAGCTTGTCGGGACAGGCCGGGGAGCTGTTTTTT,CASSLSGQAGELFF,TRBD1,few,TRBJ2-2,TRBV5-1
TGCAGTGCTAGTAACGGGAATGACTACAATGAGCAGTTCTTC,CSASNGNDYNEQFF,.,.,TRBJ2-1,TRBV20-1
TGCAGTGCTAGAGATGTTACAGGGGGCGACTACACCTTC,CSARDVTGGDYTF,TRBD1,.,TRBJ1-2,TRBV20-1
TGCGCCAGCAGCTTGGACACGGGGATGAACACTGAAGCTTTCTTT,CASSLDTGMNTEAFF,.,many,TRBJ1-1,TRBV5-1
TGTGCCAGCTCACCACCCGGGACACCTTACGAGCAGTACTTC,CASSPPGTPYEQYF,.,many,TRBJ2-7,TRBV18
TGTGCCAGCAGCTTAGATACGGGAGGCTCCTACAATGAGCAGTTCTTC,CASSLDTGGSYNEQFF,TRBD2,once,TRBJ2-1,TRBV11-2
TGTGCCAGCTCACCACGGGAGAAGGATACGCAGTATTTT,CASSPREKDTQYF,.,many,TRBJ2-3,TRBV18